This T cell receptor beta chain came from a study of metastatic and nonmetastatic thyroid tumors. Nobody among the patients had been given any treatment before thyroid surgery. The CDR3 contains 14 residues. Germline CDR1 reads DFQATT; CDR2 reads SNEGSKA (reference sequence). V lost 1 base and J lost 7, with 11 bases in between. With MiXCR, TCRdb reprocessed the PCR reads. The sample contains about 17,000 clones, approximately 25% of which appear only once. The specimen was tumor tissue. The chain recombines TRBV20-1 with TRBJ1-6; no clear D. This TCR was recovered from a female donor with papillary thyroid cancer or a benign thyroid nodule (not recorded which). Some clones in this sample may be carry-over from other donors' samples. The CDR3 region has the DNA TGCAGTGCTAGAGTGGGGAGGCTGAATTCACCCCTCCACTTT. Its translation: CSARVGRLNSPLHF.